This T cell receptor (beta chain) derives from a study of T cell changes during pregnancy in multiple sclerosis. Repertoires were generated with immunoSEQ multiplex PCR, while TCRdb's copy carries only in-frame clones and drops some. The data show about 67,000 clones, with 75% to 95% seen just once and about 2.3% held by the top ten. The CDR3 is 13 residues long. The V end lost 4 bases, the J end lost 5 bases, and 9 bases lay between the germline ends. Germline values: CDR1 SGHDN, CDR2 FVKESK. The V gene is TRBV14, the J gene TRBJ2-1, with D possibly being TRBD1 (5 bases). The sample in question was peripheral blood, obtained in the first trimester of pregnancy. This TCR came from a female donor with multiple sclerosis, enrolled in a pregnancy study. DNA for the CDR3: TGTGCCAGCAGCCCGCAGGGCAACAATGAGCAGTTCTTC. Its translation is CASSPQGNNEQFF. Looking up the rest from reference TRBV14 and TRBJ2-1 gives the full variable domain: EAGVTQFPSHSVIEKGQTVTLRCDPISGHDNLYWYRRVMGKEIKFLLHFVKESKQDESGMPNNRFLAERTGGTYSTLKVQPAELEDSGVYFCASSPQGNNEQFFGPGTRLTVL.